The 32 T cell receptor beta chains in this list originate from one sample, sequenced in a study of response to subunit inactivated influenza vaccine. MiXCR was run by TCRdb on the RT-PCR reads, yielding one entry per CDR3 protein. The top ten clones hold 6% to 9.5% of a sample with hundreds of thousands of distinct CDR3 sequences, about 14% of them seen once. The specimen was PBMCs from blood, collected roughly 15 days before vaccination. These receptors were collected from a man over 45 who received an inactivated influenza vaccine.

This sequence joins TRBV5-1 and TRBJ2-1; 9 nucleotides line up with TRBD2. CDR1 is SGHRS, CDR2 YFSETQ, per germline. Trimming at V came to 1 base and at J to 7 bases, leaving 6 bases not matched to a gene. CDR3 length: 15 residues. The CDR3: CASSLLTSGRNEQFF. For the CDR3, the DNA is TGCGCCAGCAGCTTGTTAACTAGCGGGCGGAATGAGCAGTTCTTC.

This clonotype was found a few times. The genes are TRBV5-1 and TRBJ2-3, with D tentatively TRBD1 (5 bases). The CDR3 is made up of 15 amino acids. In germline, CDR1 is SGHRS, CDR2 YFSETQ. V dropped 0 bases and J dropped 6 bases, with 14 bases sitting between them. The CDR3 DNA follows: TGCGCCAGCAGCTTGGGCTACCAGGGAACTGATACGCAGTATTTT. Amino acids: CASSLGYQGTDTQYF.

This clonotype was detected only a few times. The CDR3 region has the DNA TGTGCCAGCAGTGAAGAAAGGTACGCCAAGAGTAAGGTCACAGATACGCAGTATTTT. As protein: CASSEERYAKSKVTDTQYF. The rearrangement joins TRBV2 to TRBJ2-3; D remains ambiguous. The germline gives CDR1 SNHLY, CDR2 FYNNEI. This CDR3 contains 19 residues. V lost 1 base and J lost 2, with 22 bases in between.

This clonotype was picked up a small number of times. The rearrangement joins TRBV28 to TRBJ2-7; D call uncertain. The CDR3 consists of 16 residues. Germline lookup yields CDR1 MDHEN and CDR2 SYDVKM. With 4 bases removed from V and 2 bases from J, the gap between germline ends came to 18 bases. This chain's CDR3 is CASSSWYSRNTYEQYF. Written as DNA, the CDR3 is TGTGCCAGCAGTTCTTGGTACTCCCGGAATACCTACGAGCAGTACTTC.

The genes are TRBV27 and TRBJ2-6; maybe TRBD2 (5 bases). CDR1 is MNHEY and CDR2 is SMNVEV in the germline V gene (reference sequence). Trimming removed 3 bases from V and 1 base from J, with 16 bases in between. The CDR3 is 18 residues long. CDR3 in amino acids: CASSFGVMTGSGANVLTF. The DNA for the CDR3 is TGTGCCAGCAGTTTCGGGGTTATGACCGGTTCTGGGGCCAACGTCCTGACTTTC.

This chain joins TRBV9 and TRBJ2-5, with 10 bases matching TRBD2. CDR3 length equals 15 residues. The junction had 5 bases not matched to a gene; V was cut back by 2 bases and J by 4 bases. The germline V gene has CDR1 SGDLS and CDR2 YYNGEE. CDR3 sequence (DNA): TGTGCCAGCAGCGTCCTAGCGGGAGCTGCAGAGACCCAGTACTTC. It encodes CASSVLAGAAETQYF.

The V gene is TRBV15, the J gene TRBJ2-5; 7 bases align to TRBD1. The length of the CDR3 is 15 residues. Germline trimming cut 0 bases from V and 0 bases from J; bases unmatched to any gene: 1. Germline values: CDR1 LNHNV, CDR2 YYDKDF (reference sequence). The CDR3 DNA follows: TGTGCCACCAGCAGAGATGGGACAGACCAAGAGACCCAGTACTTC. As protein: CATSRDGTDQETQYF.

This rearrangement joins TRBV25-1 to TRBJ1-4, with 8 bases aligning to TRBD1. V gave up 8 bases and J gave up 7 bases; unmatched junction bases: 6. The CDR3 totals 13 residues. CDR1 and CDR2 (germline): MGHDK, SYGVNS. CDR3 residues: CASAGGGGEKLFF. In nucleotides, the CDR3 is TGTGCCAGCGCAGGGGGCGGGGGTGAAAAACTGTTTTTT. Supplemented by reference TRBV25-1 and TRBJ1-4, the full variable domain reads EADIYQTPRYLVIGTGKKITLECSQTMGHDKMYWYQQDPGMELHLIHYSYGVNSTEKGDLSSESTVSRIRTEHFPLTLESARPSHTSQYLCASAGGGGEKLFFGSGTQLSVL.

The rearrangement links TRBV2 to TRBJ1-3; D ambiguous. The CDR3 is 15 amino acids. Germline V gene data show CDR1 as SNHLY and CDR2 as FYNNEI. The V gene lost 3 bases and the J gene lost 2 bases, with 11 bases spanning the gap. The CDR3 sequence is CASSDPGGPGNTIYF. CDR3 nucleotides: TGTGCCAGCAGTGACCCGGGCGGTCCTGGAAACACCATATATTTT.

This clonotype was counted many times. The CDR3 sequence is CASSLSPPLGEQYF. In nucleotides, the CDR3 is TGTGCCAGCAGTTTATCCCCCCCTTTGGGCGAGCAGTACTTC. The J gene is TRBJ2-7, the V gene TRBV12-3 or TRBV12-4; D call uncertain. The germline V and J ends were trimmed by 2 bases and 6 bases, with 14 bases remaining between them. The CDR3 totals 14 residues.

This clonotype was detected many times. An end of the junction does not agree with germline; a read error may underlie this. This chain joins TRBV5-1 and TRBJ2-1; 10 bases are shared with TRBD2. CDR1 is SGHRS and CDR2 is YFSETQ in the germline V gene. The CDR3 runs 15 residues. For the CDR3, the DNA is TGTGCCAGCAGCTTAGTAGCGGGGGGCTACAATGAGCAGTTCTTC. This codes for CASSLVAGGYNEQFF.

This clonotype appeared a few times. The CDR3 loop reads CASSPRIRRWKETQYF. CDR3 nucleotide sequence: TGCGCCAGCAGCCCCCGGATTCGCAGATGGAAAGAGACCCAGTACTTC. The chain carries TRBV5-1 and TRBJ2-5; D is ambiguous. V was pared by 4 bases and J by 3 bases, with 19 bases between. CDR1 and CDR2 from the germline V gene are SGHRS and YFSETQ. There are 16 residues in the CDR3.

The CDR3 nucleotides are TGTGCCATCAGTAATTACAGGGGCGCAAATGAAAAACTGTTTTTT. It yields the protein CAISNYRGANEKLFF. The V and J genes are TRBV10-3 and TRBJ1-4; 7 bases agree with TRBD1. Germline V gives CDR1 ENHRY, CDR2 SYGVKD. This CDR3 is 15 amino acids long. The V segment lost 5 bases and the J segment 5 bases; nucleotides outside the gene matches: 8.

This sequence joins TRBV6-2 or TRBV6-3 and TRBJ2-5; D is possibly TRBD1 or TRBD2 (5 bases each). Germline V gene data show CDR1 as MNHEY and CDR2 as SVGEGT. The CDR3 loop spans 14 amino acids. Trimming shortened V by 7 bases and J by 7 bases, and 19 bases separated the two germline ends. CDR3 amino acids: CASTLSGTVGTQYF. The CDR3 nucleotides read TGTGCCAGCACCTTGTCTGGGACGGTCGGGACCCAGTACTTC.

This chain joins TRBV6-1 and TRBJ2-7, with 7 bases aligning to TRBD1. The CDR3 is 15 amino acids. CDR1 is MNHNS, CDR2 SASEGT, per germline. Trimming removed 2 bases from V and 3 bases from J; junction bases left unmatched: 7. This CDR3 reads CASSEPGQVLYEQYF. DNA for the CDR3: TGTGCCAGCAGTGAACCCGGACAGGTACTCTACGAGCAGTACTTC.

In its sample, this clonotype was seen a few times. In nucleotides, the CDR3 is TGCGCCAGCAGCTTGGCTCACGAGGTGATCCCTACCTACGAGCAGTACTTC. This codes for CASSLAHEVIPTYEQYF. This chain joins TRBV5-1 and TRBJ2-7; no reliable D call. This CDR3 is 17 amino acids long. The germline V gene encodes CDR1 SGHRS and CDR2 YFSETQ. Trimming pared 0 bases from V and 2 bases from J, leaving 18 bases between.

V usage is TRBV30 and J usage is TRBJ2-2; D gene ambiguous. CDR1 GTSNPN and CDR2 SVGIG come from the germline V gene (reference sequence). Between the trimmed V and J ends, which lost 2 bases and 1 base, there was a span of 8 bases. The CDR3 has 14 residues. The CDR3 sequence is CAWSLARNTGELFF. The CDR3 DNA follows: TGTGCCTGGAGTCTGGCCCGGAACACCGGGGAGCTGTTTTTT.

This clonotype was counted only a few times. The rearrangement uses TRBV6-2 or TRBV6-3 and TRBJ2-1, with D tentatively TRBD1 (5 bases). V was trimmed by 2 bases and J by 7 bases, leaving 18 bases between them. Germline lookup yields CDR1 MNHEY and CDR2 SVGEGT. The length of the CDR3 is 16 residues. CDR3 sequence: CASSYPDPKGINEQFF. For the CDR3, the DNA is TGTGCCAGCAGTTACCCGGACCCAAAGGGGATAAATGAGCAGTTCTTC.

The CDR3 spells CASSPLAGLTGVSPLHF. CDR3 sequence (DNA): TGTGCCAGCAGCCCTCTCGCGGGACTTACGGGTGTTTCACCCCTCCACTTT. This chain links TRBV7-2 with TRBJ1-6, with TRBD1 as a possible D gene (5 bases). The CDR3 length is 17 residues. CDR1 and CDR2 (germline): SGHTA, FQGNSA. V lost 5 bases and J 9 bases, leaving 23 bases between the germline ends.

V is TRBV28 and J is TRBJ1-3, with D perhaps TRBD1 (5 bases). The V end was cut by 6 bases, the J end by 2 bases, with 17 bases between. Germline CDR1 and CDR2: MDHEN and SYDVKM. The CDR3 has 16 amino acids. CDR3 residues: CASSFPGGGTGNTIYF. The CDR3 coding sequence is TGTGCCAGCAGCTTCCCCGGGGGAGGTACTGGAAACACCATATATTTT.

The rearrangement joins TRBV20-1 to TRBJ2-1; D not certain. CDR3 length equals 12 residues. V lost 7 bases, J lost 4 bases, and 11 bases lay in between. In germline, CDR1 is DFQATT, CDR2 SNEGSKA (reference sequence). CDR3 residues: CSEANGYNEQFF. CDR3 nucleotides: TGCAGTGAGGCAAATGGTTACAATGAGCAGTTCTTC.

This clonotype was seen more than once but under ten times. V gene TRBV11-2 combines with J gene TRBJ2-1; a weak D match, TRBD1 (5 bases). CDR1 SGHAT and CDR2 FQNNGV come from the germline V gene. The CDR3 covers 15 residues. V lost 0 bases and J 4 bases, leaving 10 bases between the germline ends. The CDR3 is CASSLELRQYNEQFF. CDR3 nucleotides: TGTGCCAGCAGCTTAGAGTTGAGACAGTACAATGAGCAGTTCTTC.

This clonotype was detected once. The rearrangement uses TRBV9 and TRBJ2-7, with no clear D. In germline, CDR1 is SGDLS, CDR2 YYNGEE. Trimming cost V 4 bases and J 1 base, with 9 bases left between them. This CDR3 is built from 13 residues. CDR3 in DNA: TGTGCCAGCAGCCCACAATTATCCTACGAGCAGTACTTC. Residues: CASSPQLSYEQYF.

The J gene is TRBJ2-7, the V gene TRBV11-1; 10 nucleotides match TRBD2. J gave up 3 bases and V 1 base, and 12 bases lay outside the gene matches. Germline V CDR1 and CDR2: SGHAT, FQDESV (reference sequence). The CDR3 has 18 residues. CDR3: CASSLGPGLAISSYEQYF. The CDR3 nucleotides read TGTGCCAGCAGCTTAGGACCGGGACTAGCGATCTCCAGCTACGAGCAGTACTTC. Supplemented by reference TRBV11-1 and TRBJ2-7, the full variable domain reads EAEVAQSPRYKITEKSQAVAFWCDPISGHATLYWYRQILGQGPELLVQFQDESVVDDSQLPKDRFSAERLKGVDSTLKIQPAELGDSAMYLCASSLGPGLAISSYEQYFGPGTRLTVT.

At least ten counts were recorded for this clonotype. The V and J genes are TRBV9 and TRBJ2-5, with D possibly matching TRBD2 (5 bases). Per the germline V gene, CDR1 is SGDLS and CDR2 is YYNGEE. The CDR3 length is 15 residues. The V end lost 0 bases, the J end lost 4 bases, and 13 bases lay between the germline ends. The CDR3 reads CASSVDRGLGETQYF. In DNA, the CDR3 is TGTGCCAGCAGCGTAGATCGAGGGTTGGGAGAGACCCAGTACTTC.

The chain couples TRBV9 to TRBJ2-2; D is possibly TRBD1 or TRBD2 (6 bases each). Per the germline V gene, CDR1 is SGDLS and CDR2 is YYNGEE. The CDR3 length is 16 residues. V was clipped by 0 bases and J by 1 base, with 10 bases between them. CDR3 sequence (DNA): TGTGCCAGCAGCGTAGGCGGGACAATGAACACCGGGGAGCTGTTTTTT. This translates into CASSVGGTMNTGELFF.

This clonotype came up a few times. V usage is TRBV3-1 and J usage is TRBJ1-2; D is possibly TRBD1 (6 bases). The CDR3 runs to 12 residues. CDR1 and CDR2 (germline): LGHDT, YNNKEL (reference sequence). Between the trimmed V and J ends, which lost 3 bases and 6 bases, there was a span of 8 bases. CDR3 nucleotide sequence: TGTGCCAGCAGCCATAGGGGGAATGGCTACACCTTC. This translates into CASSHRGNGYTF.

This clonotype turned up a few times. This chain links TRBV6-2 or TRBV6-3 with TRBJ2-7; TRBD2 matches at 8 bases. CDR1 MNHEY and CDR2 SVGEGT come from the germline V gene. V was clipped by 6 bases and J by 3 bases; unmatched bases: 7. The CDR3 loop spans 14 amino acids. DNA of the CDR3: TGTGCCAGCAGCAGAGCGGGGGAACTCTACGAGCAGTACTTC. Translation: CASSRAGELYEQYF.

This clonotype was seen only a few times. The chain combines TRBV28 with TRBJ2-7; 7 bases map to TRBD1. The length of the CDR3 is 15 residues. Germline V lookup: CDR1 MDHEN, CDR2 SYDVKM. The junction had 3 bases not matched to a gene; V was cut back by 1 base and J by 0 bases. Here the CDR3 reads CASSLLGDSSYEQYF. CDR3 sequence (DNA): TGTGCCAGCAGTTTATTAGGGGACAGCTCCTACGAGCAGTACTTC.

The chain carries TRBV2 and TRBJ2-5, with a weak D call TRBD2 (6 bases). Deletions cut 3 bases from V and 4 bases from J, with 9 bases between. The length of the CDR3 is 13 residues. Germline V gene sequence: CDR1 SNHLY, CDR2 FYNNEI. CDR3 DNA sequence: TGTGCCAGCAGTGAGCGGGGCGCAGAGACCCAGTACTTC. Residues: CASSERGAETQYF. Filled out from reference TRBV2 and TRBJ2-5, the complete variable domain reads EPEVTQTPSHQVTQMGQEVILRCVPISNHLYFYWYRQILGQKVEFLVSFYNNEISEKSEIFDDQFSVERPDGSNFTLKIRSTKLEDSAMYFCASSERGAETQYFGPGTRLLVL.

V gene TRBV30 combines with J gene TRBJ1-2; D gene ambiguous. This CDR3 is built from 14 residues. Between the trimmed V and J ends, which lost 4 bases and 5 bases, there was a span of 17 bases. CDR1 is GTSNPN, CDR2 SVGIG, per germline (reference sequence). The CDR3 protein is CAWISTGRGYGYTF. The CDR3 DNA reads as TGTGCCTGGATTTCGACTGGCCGAGGGTATGGCTACACCTTC.

The chain couples TRBV5-5 to TRBJ2-3, with 7 bases identical to TRBD1. With 5 bases clipped from V and 4 bases from J, the junction kept 4 bases outside the gene matches. Germline CDR1 reads SGHKS; CDR2 reads YYEKEE (reference sequence). The CDR3 is 13 amino acids. For the CDR3, the DNA is TGTGCCAGCAGGGGGACAGTTGCAGATACGCAGTATTTT. This encodes CASRGTVADTQYF.